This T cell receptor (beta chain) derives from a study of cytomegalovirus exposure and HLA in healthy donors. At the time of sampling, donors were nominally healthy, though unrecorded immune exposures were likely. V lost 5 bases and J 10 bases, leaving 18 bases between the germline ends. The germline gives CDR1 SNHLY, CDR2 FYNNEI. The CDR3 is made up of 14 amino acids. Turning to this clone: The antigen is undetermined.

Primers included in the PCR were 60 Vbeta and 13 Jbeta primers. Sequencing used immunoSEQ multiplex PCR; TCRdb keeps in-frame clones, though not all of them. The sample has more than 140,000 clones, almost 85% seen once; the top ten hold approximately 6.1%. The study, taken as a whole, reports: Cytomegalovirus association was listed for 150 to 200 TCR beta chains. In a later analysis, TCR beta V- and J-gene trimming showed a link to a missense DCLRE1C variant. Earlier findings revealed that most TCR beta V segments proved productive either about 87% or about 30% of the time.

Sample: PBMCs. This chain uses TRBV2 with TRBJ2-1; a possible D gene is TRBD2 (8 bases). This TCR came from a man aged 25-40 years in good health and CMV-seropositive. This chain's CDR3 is CASSYGRARGEQFF. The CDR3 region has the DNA TGTGCCAGCAGTTACGGGAGGGCCAGGGGGGAGCAGTTCTTC.